These T cell receptor beta chains were read from a single sample in a study of radiotherapy plus CTLA-4 blockade in lung cancer. The assay was immunoSEQ multiplex PCR, and TCRdb's table has in-frame clones only and misses some. This table holds 25,000 to 35,000 clones, 70% to 80% found once. The sample here was peripheral blood, taken from a patient treated with radiotherapy plus ipilimumab. All receptors come from a human donor with non-small cell lung cancer who had stable disease on radiotherapy plus ipilimumab. Both conserved end residues are part of each CDR3. Each record gives: D gene, CDR3 length, J gene, clone size, V gene, CDR3 DNA, CDR3 protein. A D gene is named only where the DNA matches it firmly. Size tells how often a clone was seen (once, few, many) or the class of an expanded clone, and some rows leave it out.

.,13,TRBJ1-2,once,TRBV27,TGTGCCAGCAGCACGGGACTCGGCGGTGTATTGACCTTC,CASSTGLGGVLTF
.,14,TRBJ1-1,.,TRBV14,TGTGCCAGCAGCCACGGGGGATCCGCCACTGAAGCTTTCTTT,CASSHGGSATEAFF
TRBD1,16,TRBJ1-6,.,TRBV13,TGTGCCAGCAGCTTGCCTTCCGGGACAGGGGGATCACCCCTCCACTTT,CASSLPSGTGGSPLHF
.,13,TRBJ1-2,.,TRBV7-9,TGTGCCAGCAGCCCCGGGACGGGCTATGGCTACACCTTC,CASSPGTGYGYTF
.,15,TRBJ1-3,.,TRBV7-9,TGTGCCAGCAGCTTAACGGCAGGGGCCGGAAACACCATATATTTT,CASSLTAGAGNTIYF
TRBD1,14,TRBJ1-2,.,TRBV6-5,TGTGCCAGCAAGTTACAGGGGAGGGGCTATGGCTACACCTTC,CASKLQGRGYGYTF
.,15,TRBJ1-4,.,TRBV5-6,TGTGCCAGCAGCTTGGGTCCCACGTCTAGGGAAAAACTGTTTTTT,CASSLGPTSREKLFF
TRBD2,13,TRBJ2-7,.,TRBV2,TGTGCCAGCAGCCGGGGGGGATCCTACGAGCAGTACTTC,CASSRGGSYEQYF
.,14,TRBJ1-6,.,TRBV6-5,TGTGCCAGCAGTTACAGGAACTCAGGATCACCCCTCCACTTT,CASSYRNSGSPLHF
.,16,TRBJ2-7,.,TRBV7-2,TGTGCCAGCAGCCCCCCCAATGGCAGGTACTCCTACGAGCAGTACTTC,CASSPPNGRYSYEQYF
.,16,TRBJ2-5,.,TRBV7-8,TGTGCCAGCATCAAAGGATGGGCGCATATAGATGAGACCCAGTACTTC,CASIKGWAHIDETQYF
.,12,TRBJ1-6,.,TRBV15,TGTGCCACCAGCAGAGTAAATTCACCCCTCCACTTT,CATSRVNSPLHF
TRBD2,14,TRBJ2-3,.,TRBV29-1,TGCAGCGTTTCCCACCGGGGGGGGTTAAGTACGCAGTATTTT,CSVSHRGGLSTQYF
TRBD2,15,TRBJ2-5,.,TRBV10-2,TGCGCCAGCAACCGGGGGGGCCGTTTATCAGAGACCCAGTACTTC,CASNRGGRLSETQYF
.,16,TRBJ2-3,once,TRBV7-2,TGTGCCAGCAGCCAGCCCTCCGGCAGCTACACAGATACGCAGTATTTT,CASSQPSGSYTDTQYF
.,14,TRBJ1-1,.,TRBV9,TGTGCCAGCAGCGTAGGTGCAGAGAACACTGAAGCTTTCTTT,CASSVGAENTEAFF
.,13,TRBJ1-1,.,TRBV7-9,TGTGCCAGCACCTTGACAGGGAACACTGAAGCTTTCTTT,CASTLTGNTEAFF
TRBD1,13,TRBJ1-1,.,TRBV10-1,TGCGCCAGCAGTGGTACAGGGGGGCATGATGCTTTCTTT,CASSGTGGHDAFF
TRBD1,15,TRBJ2-3,.,TRBV5-1,TGCGCCAGCAAAAAACAGGGGGGTGGCACAGATACGCAGTATTTT,CASKKQGGGTDTQYF
.,15,TRBJ1-5,.,TRBV7-9,TGTGCCAGCAGCCCCAGGGGACAATATAATCAGCCCCAGCATTTT,CASSPRGQYNQPQHF
TRBD1,15,TRBJ1-2,.,TRBV6-5,TGTGCCAGCAGCTCAAGACCGGGACAGGGATATGGCTACACCTTC,CASSSRPGQGYGYTF
TRBD1,13,TRBJ1-2,few,TRBV11-2,TGTGCCAGCAGCTTAGGGGACAGATATGGCTACACCTTC,CASSLGDRYGYTF
.,14,TRBJ1-1,.,TRBV10-1,TGCGCCAGCAGTGATGGGGTCGGCTTCACTGAAGCTTTCTTT,CASSDGVGFTEAFF
.,15,TRBJ2-1,.,TRBV4-2,TGTGCCAGCAGCCAAGATGTCCACACTGACAATGAGCAGTTCTTC,CASSQDVHTDNEQFF
TRBD1,14,TRBJ1-6,.,TRBV6-1,TGTGCCAGCAGGAATACAGGGGAAGGGTCACCCCTCCACTTT,CASRNTGEGSPLHF
.,14,TRBJ1-1,.,TRBV7-8,TGTGCCAGCAGCTTAGCGGTTCAGGGCCCCAGGGCTTTCTTT,CASSLAVQGPRAFF
TRBD1,16,TRBJ1-2,once,TRBV27,TGTGCCAGCAGTTCGGGGCGGGACAGGAGGAACTATGGCTACACCTTC,CASSSGRDRRNYGYTF
TRBD1,18,TRBJ2-3,once,TRBV9,TGTGCCAGCAGCGCCTTCCCGACCTTGGGACAGGGGTTAGATACGCAGTATTTT,CASSAFPTLGQGLDTQYF
.,14,TRBJ2-4,.,TRBV6-6,TGTGCCAGCAGTTCGGACGGAGCCAAAAACATTCAGTACTTC,CASSSDGAKNIQYF
TRBD1,16,TRBJ1-1,.,TRBV14,TGTGCCAGCAGCCCCCGGACAGGTCGGGCTCTCACTGAAGCTTTCTTT,CASSPRTGRALTEAFF
.,15,TRBJ1-5,.,TRBV7-9,TGTGCCAGCAGCTTAGGGTCAGGGAGCAATCAGCCCCAGCATTTT,CASSLGSGSNQPQHF